This record looks at one TCR beta chain sequence and its context. This CDR3 contains 16 residues. Germline CDR1 is SGHRS and CDR2 is YFSETQ. With V trimmed by 1 base and J by 2 bases, 9 bases remained unmatched. The data are from a study of shared clonotypes between healthy human individuals. TCRdb keeps only in-frame clones here, not all; method: immunoSEQ multiplex PCR. The table lists about 1.5 million clones, 98% of them singletons. The TCR comes from a man aged 25 to 45 in good health. The gene calls are TRBV5-1 and TRBJ2-7; 7 bases agree with TRBD1. Sequencing was done on a sample of naive CD4+ T cells sorted from blood. Noted subset: CD45RA+ positively selected. CDR3 in DNA: TGCGCCAGCAGCTTGCTGCCGGGACAGCAGACCTACGAGCAGTACTTC. Amino acids: CASSLLPGQQTYEQYF.